These T cell receptor beta chains were read from a single sample in a study of blood T cell repertoires in COVID-19. Here immunoSEQ multiplex PCR was the method, and the copy in TCRdb shows in-frame clones only, minus some. Here the sample spans 200,000 to 250,000 clones, around 84% being singletons. The specimen sequenced was peripheral blood. The source of these receptors is a man aged 30 to 39 with active or convalescent COVID-19. The CDR3 runs from the conserved cysteine through the conserved F or W. The order of the fields is V gene, J gene, D gene, clone size, CDR3 protein, CDR3 DNA. D genes are given only for firm matches. Only part of the rows carry a size: once, few, many, or a class if the clone is expanded.

TRBV2,TRBJ2-3,TRBD2,few,CASRASTNGGTQYF,TGTGCCAGCAGGGCTAGCACTAACGGGGGGACGCAGTATTTT
TRBV21-1,TRBJ2-6,-,-,CASSKRPGSGANVLTF,TGTGCCAGCAGCAAACGCCCGGGGTCTGGGGCCAACGTCCTGACTTTC
TRBV9,TRBJ2-7,TRBD2,-,CASSPGVGRARTYEQYF,TGTGCCAGCAGCCCAGGGGTCGGGAGGGCGAGAACCTACGAGCAGTACTTC
TRBV5-5,TRBJ1-1,-,-,CASGGRGRDTEAFF,TGTGCCAGCGGCGGGCGAGGGCGCGACACTGAAGCTTTCTTT
TRBV18,TRBJ1-2,-,-,CASSPQAGPEYGYTF,TGTGCCAGCTCACCACAAGCGGGCCCTGAGTACGGCTACACCTTC
TRBV10-2,TRBJ2-3,TRBD2,-,CASSEAVASGADTQYF,TGCGCCAGCAGTGAGGCTGTGGCTAGCGGGGCAGATACGCAGTATTTT
TRBV7-6,TRBJ2-2,-,few,CASSPIGGGVNTGELFF,TGTGCCAGCAGCCCAATAGGGGGAGGGGTGAACACCGGGGAGCTGTTTTTT
TRBV7-2,TRBJ2-6,-,-,CASSLAGTGANVLTF,TGTGCCAGCAGCTTAGCCGGGACAGGGGCCAACGTCCTGACTTTC
TRBV6-6,TRBJ1-2,-,few,CASSYGEGYGYTF,TGTGCCAGCAGTTACGGCGAGGGCTATGGCTACACCTTC
TRBV29-1,TRBJ1-5,-,-,CSVGRDNNQPQHF,TGCAGCGTTGGCCGGGACAACAATCAGCCCCAGCATTTT
TRBV6-2/TRBV6-3,TRBJ2-3,TRBD2,-,CASSYSLAGTHTNTQYF,TGTGCCAGCAGTTACTCCCTAGCGGGAACACACACGAATACGCAGTATTTT
TRBV5-1,TRBJ2-3,-,-,CASSLAGTTDTQYF,TGCGCCAGCAGCTTGGCCGGGACTACAGATACGCAGTATTTT
TRBV30,TRBJ1-6,-,-,CAWSRVSPLHF,TGTGCCTGGAGCCGGGTTTCACCCCTCCACTTT
TRBV9,TRBJ1-1,-,-,CASSVGGGWTEAFF,TGTGCCAGCAGCGTAGGAGGGGGATGGACTGAAGCTTTCTTT
TRBV11-2,TRBJ2-7,-,-,CASSPLQGFSSYEQYF,TGTGCCAGCAGCCCCTTACAGGGTTTCAGCTCCTACGAGCAGTACTTC
TRBV19,TRBJ1-5,-,once,CASSIEWHGSNQPQHF,TGTGCCAGTAGTATAGAATGGCATGGTAGCAATCAGCCCCAGCATTTT